These 10 T cell receptor beta chains were sequenced from one sample in a study of T cells in Graves' hyperthyroidism and ophthalmopathy. TCR beta CDR3 regions were amplified from RNA. Using the HTBI primer set, a first-round RT-PCR was run on the TCR CDR3. TCRdb processed the multiplex PCR reads anew with MiXCR; each CDR3 protein has one entry. The repertoire holds hundreds of thousands of distinct CDR3 sequences, with 35% to 45% as singletons. Sequenced sample: blood. The receptors were gathered from a man aged 18 to 30 with Graves' hyperthyroidism.

A few counts support this clonotype. The chain has TRBV19 and TRBJ1-1, with D perhaps matching TRBD1 (6 bases). From germline, CDR1 is LNHDA and CDR2 SQIVND (reference sequence). V shed 4 bases and J shed 7 bases, with 13 bases lying between them. This CDR3 region has 13 residues. The CDR3 nucleotides are TGTGCCAGTAGTAGACAGGCGCCAAATGAAGCTTTCTTT. Encoded protein: CASSRQAPNEAFF.

The CDR3 nucleotides read TGTGCCAGCAGTTGGGACGGCTCGCAGACCCAGTACTTC. Its protein product is CASSWDGSQTQYF. The chain uses TRBV2 and TRBJ2-5; possibly TRBD1 or TRBD2 for D (5 bases each). CDR3 length: 13 amino acids. Germline-derived CDR1 and CDR2 are SNHLY and FYNNEI. V was clipped by 5 bases and J by 6 bases, with 13 bases between them.

This clonotype was observed many times. The gene calls are TRBV20-1 and TRBJ1-1, with TRBD1 as a possible D gene (5 bases). The CDR3 is 11 residues long. Germline V CDR1 and CDR2: DFQATT, SNEGSKA (reference sequence). Trimming pared 5 bases from V and 11 bases from J, leaving 15 bases between. The CDR3 coding sequence is TGCAGTGCTCCCGCGGGCAGGGCGGCTTTCTTT. This codes for CSAPAGRAAFF.

This clonotype was recorded many times. The gene calls are TRBV29-1 and TRBJ1-6, with D possibly matching TRBD1 (6 bases). The CDR3 length is 12 residues. Per germline, CDR1 SQVTM and CDR2 ANQGSEA. Trimming cost V 4 bases and J 10 bases, with 11 bases left between them. The CDR3 DNA is TGCAGCGTTGGGGGGGGCGGCTCACCCCTCCACTTT. Residues: CSVGGGGSPLHF.

The rearrangement joins TRBV4-2 to TRBJ2-7; a possible D gene is TRBD2 (6 bases). CDR3 length equals 15 residues. Germline V gene sequence: CDR1 LGHNA, CDR2 YNFKEQ. V was cut by 0 bases and J by 2 bases, with 11 bases left in between. CDR3 coding DNA: TGTGCCAGCAGCCAAGATCTTGGGGGGACCTACGAGCAGTACTTC. This translates into CASSQDLGGTYEQYF.

This clonotype was counted a few times. This chain joins TRBV13 and TRBJ1-4; 7 nucleotides agree with TRBD1. CDR1 is PRHDT, CDR2 FYEKMQ, per germline (reference sequence). V lost 6 bases and J lost 4; bases outside the gene matches: 5. The CDR3 consists of 14 residues. In DNA, the CDR3 is TGTGCCAGCAGAAATCCAGGGGGTAATGAAAAACTGTTTTTT. Translation gives CASRNPGGNEKLFF. Based on the CDR3 plus reference TRBV13 and TRBJ1-4, the full variable domain is AAGVIQSPRHLIKEKRETATLKCYPIPRHDTVYWYQQGPGQDPQFLISFYEKMQSDKGSIPDRFSAQQFSDYHSELNMSSLELGDSALYFCASRNPGGNEKLFFGSGTQLSVL.

This chain uses TRBV7-2 with TRBJ1-5; D not certain. The CDR3 extends over 14 amino acids. V was trimmed by 4 bases and J by 6 bases, leaving 13 bases between them. In germline, CDR1 is SGHTA, CDR2 FQGNSA. CDR3 coding DNA: TGTGCCAGCAGCTCAGTCGGCAGCGGTCAGCCCCAGCATTTT. Translating gives CASSSVGSGQPQHF.

This clonotype was detected only a few times. J is TRBJ2-7 and V is TRBV20-1; 11 bases line up with TRBD2. Germline trimming cut 1 base from V and 3 bases from J; bases unmatched to any gene: 5. Germline V gene data show CDR1 as DFQATT and CDR2 as SNEGSKA (reference sequence). The CDR3 loop spans 15 amino acids. The CDR3 loop reads CSARALAGGFYEQYF. The CDR3, as DNA: TGCAGTGCTAGAGCGCTAGCGGGAGGATTCTACGAGCAGTACTTC.

This clonotype appeared a few times. The chain has TRBV6-5 and TRBJ1-2; D gene unclear. The CDR3 runs 11 residues. CDR1 and CDR2 (germline): MNHEY, SVGAGI. The V gene lost 6 bases and the J gene lost 2 bases, with 4 bases spanning the gap. CDR3 sequence (DNA): TGTGCCAGCAGAGCCAACTATGGCTACACCTTC. This sequence encodes CASRANYGYTF.

This clonotype was recorded many times. The chain recombines TRBV29-1 with TRBJ2-5; TRBD1 matches at 9 bases. The V gene's germline CDR1 is SQVTM and CDR2 ANQGSEA. The junction had 6 bases not matched to a gene; V was cut back by 5 bases and J by 5 bases. There are 13 residues in the CDR3. The DNA of the CDR3 is TGCAGCGTTTCGGACAGGGGTGGGGAGACCCAGTACTTC. This encodes CSVSDRGGETQYF. The whole variable domain, filled in from reference TRBV29-1 and TRBJ2-5, reads SAVISQKPSRDICQRGTSLTIQCQVDSQVTMMFWYRQQPGQSLTLIATANQGSEATYESGFVIDKFPISRPNLTFSTLTVSNMSPEDSSIYLCSVSDRGGETQYFGPGTRLLVL.